The clone carrying this T cell receptor beta chain was seen only a few times. The antigen remains undetermined. Time point: newly diagnosed GD, antithyroid drugs for less than 3 months. There was RNA extracted from PBMCs, and the TCR library was made from it. The data derive from a study of regulatory T cells in long-lasting Graves disease. The CDR3 runs to 13 residues. The V end was cut by 6 bases, the J end by 0 bases, with 8 bases between. Looked up from germline, CDR1 is SEHNR and CDR2 is FQNEAQ (reference sequence). Study observations and caveats: Persistent Graves' patients had lower TCR diversity than newly diagnosed ones.

Building the TCR beta libraries relied on iRepertoire HTBI primers, and CDR3 regions underwent Arm-PCR. TCRdb ran MiXCR on the multiplex PCR reads and lists one entry per CDR3 protein. The data show approximately 540,000 distinct CDR3 sequences, with more than 10% seen just once and 8.9% held by the top ten. These data also featured in a second study, about T cells in Graves' hyperthyroidism and ophthalmopathy.

The chain combines TRBV7-9 with TRBJ1-1; D remains ambiguous. The sample in question was peripheral blood mononuclear cells (PBMCs), obtained at new diagnosis, from a patient treated with antithyroid drugs. The TCR comes from a woman under 40 with Graves disease. The CDR3 DNA is TGTGCCAGCAGGCCAACAATGAACACTGAAGCTTTCTTT. Translated: CASRPTMNTEAFF.